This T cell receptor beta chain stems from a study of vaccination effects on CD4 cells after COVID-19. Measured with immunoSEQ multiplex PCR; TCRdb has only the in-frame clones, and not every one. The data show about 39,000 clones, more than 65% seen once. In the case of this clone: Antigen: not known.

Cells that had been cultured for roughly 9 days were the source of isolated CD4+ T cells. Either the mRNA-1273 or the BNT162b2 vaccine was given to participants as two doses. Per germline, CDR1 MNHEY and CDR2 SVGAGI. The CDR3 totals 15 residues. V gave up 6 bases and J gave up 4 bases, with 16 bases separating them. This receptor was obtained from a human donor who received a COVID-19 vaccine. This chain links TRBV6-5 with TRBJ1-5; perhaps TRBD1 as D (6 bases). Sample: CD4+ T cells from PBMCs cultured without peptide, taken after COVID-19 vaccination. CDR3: CASRLGTRQNQPQHF. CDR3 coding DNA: TGTGCCAGCAGACTCGGGACAAGACAAAATCAGCCCCAGCATTTT.